The sequence of this TCR beta chain was determined in a study of cytomegalovirus exposure and HLA in healthy donors. Regarding the study as a whole: Per a prior analysis, the majority of TCR beta V segments were productive roughly 87% or roughly 30% of the time. CMV serostatus alone was available as immune exposure information.

A note on this clone: Its antigen remains unknown.

In the PCR, 60 Vbeta and 13 Jbeta primers were used. The data were produced by immunoSEQ multiplex PCR, yet TCRdb's version contains in-frame clones alone and is incomplete. This listing includes approximately 79,000 clones. The V and J ends lost 0 bases and 11 bases, in that order; junction bases with no gene match: 4. CDR1 is SGHDN, CDR2 FVKESK, per germline. The CDR3 spans 13 residues. The source material was PBMCs. The J gene is TRBJ2-7, the V gene TRBV14, with 10 positions matching TRBD2. The source of this sequence is a boy younger than 18 in good health and CMV-seronegative. This chain's CDR3 is CASSQDSGTSEYF. Written as DNA, the CDR3 is TGTGCCAGCAGCCAAGACTCCGGGACTAGCGAGTACTTC.